The 30 T cell receptor beta chains reported below all come from one sample, sequenced in a study of multiple sclerosis patients with progressive multifocal leukoencephalopathy. Time point in this sample: before natalizumab initiation. Repertoires were generated with immunoSEQ multiplex PCR, while TCRdb's copy carries only in-frame clones and drops some. In the table there are roughly 30,000 clones, approximately 90% of which are singletons. Sequencing was performed on PBMCs. Receptors originate from a human donor with multiple sclerosis.

As for this clone: A junction end diverges from the germline sequence, so it may reflect a read error. The J gene is TRBJ2-5, the V gene TRBV28; 10 nucleotides align to TRBD1. CDR1 MDHEN and CDR2 SYDVKM come from the germline V gene. This CDR3 comprises 15 residues. The CDR3 region is CASSLPGQGKEAQYF. CDR3 bases: TGTGCCAGCAGTCTCCCGGGACAGGGGAAAGAGGCCCAGTACTTC.

This chain joins TRBV9 and TRBJ1-1; no clear D. V was pared by 0 bases and J by 5 bases, with 11 bases between. This CDR3 has 14 amino acids. The germline V gene encodes CDR1 SGDLS and CDR2 YYNGEE. CDR3 nucleotide sequence: TGTGCCAGCAGCGTAGCTGGTAAGTTAACTGAAGCTTTCTTT. Translation: CASSVAGKLTEAFF.

V gene TRBV5-1 combines with J gene TRBJ1-2, with D hard to call. Trimming removed 3 bases at V and 8 bases at J, with 17 bases between. The germline V gene encodes CDR1 SGHRS and CDR2 YFSETQ. The CDR3 is 14 residues long. The CDR3: CASSYPAKGLGYTF. DNA for the CDR3: TGCGCCAGCAGCTACCCAGCAAAGGGCCTGGGCTACACCTTC.

The chain uses TRBV6-5 and TRBJ2-7; TRBD1 agrees at 8 bases. The germline V gene encodes CDR1 MNHEY and CDR2 SVGAGI. The CDR3 runs 14 residues. The V and J ends lost 4 bases and 7 bases, in that order; junction bases with no gene match: 9. The DNA of the CDR3 is TGTGCCAGCAGTTTCAACAGGGGGGTGTGGGAGCAGTACTTC. Its protein product is CASSFNRGVWEQYF.

The chain combines TRBV7-2 with TRBJ2-3, with D maybe TRBD1 (6 bases). The V gene lost 5 bases and the J gene lost 0 bases, with 9 bases spanning the gap. There are 14 residues in the CDR3. Looked up from germline, CDR1 is SGHTA and CDR2 is FQGNSA. In DNA, the CDR3 is TGTGCCAGCAGCCTGGACAGTAGCACAGATACGCAGTATTTT. It encodes CASSLDSSTDTQYF.

Note on this clone: This same CDR3 is encoded by further DNA sequences in the sample. The V call is TRBV28, the J call TRBJ1-1, with D maybe TRBD1 (5 bases). The germline V gene has CDR1 MDHEN and CDR2 SYDVKM. This CDR3 comprises 14 residues. Between the trimmed V and J ends, which lost 6 bases and 7 bases, there was a span of 18 bases. The CDR3 sequence is CASRSSQGGGEAFF. The CDR3 nucleotides are TGTGCCAGCAGGTCCAGTCAGGGAGGAGGTGAAGCTTTCTTT.

The rearrangement links TRBV9 to TRBJ2-2; tentatively, D is TRBD1 (5 bases). This CDR3 is 14 amino acids long. V was cut by 1 base and J by 3 bases, with 7 bases left in between. Germline V CDR1 and CDR2: SGDLS, YYNGEE. DNA of the CDR3: TGTGCCAGCAGCGTATTGACAGACACCGGGGAGCTGTTTTTT. Protein sequence: CASSVLTDTGELFF. The whole variable domain, remainder taken from reference TRBV9 and TRBJ2-2, is DSGVTQTPKHLITATGQRVTLRCSPRSGDLSVYWYQQSLDQGLQFLIQYYNGEERAKGNILERFSAQQFPDLHSELNLSSLELGDSALYFCASSVLTDTGELFFGEGSRLTVL.

The rearrangement joins TRBV6-6 to TRBJ2-5; D gene unclear. Per the germline V gene, CDR1 is MNHNY and CDR2 is SVGAGI (reference sequence). CDR3 length: 13 residues. Trimming took 5 bases from V and 9 from J, leaving 16 bases between them. This CDR3 is CASSRNRDTAQYF. The CDR3 region has the DNA TGTGCCAGCAGTCGAAATAGAGATACGGCCCAGTACTTC.

The V and J genes are TRBV29-1 and TRBJ1-3; 7 nucleotides agree with TRBD1. The germline gives CDR1 SQVTM, CDR2 ANQGSEA. V lost 4 bases, J lost 0 bases, and 3 bases stayed unmatched. The CDR3 sequence is 14 residues long. CDR3 sequence: CSVGTGYSGNTIYF. For the CDR3, the DNA is TGCAGCGTTGGGACAGGCTACTCTGGAAACACCATATATTTT.

The chain recombines TRBV11-2 with TRBJ2-1; 8 bases line up with TRBD2. Germline lookup yields CDR1 SGHAT and CDR2 FQNNGV. The CDR3 is 17 amino acids. With V trimmed by 0 bases and J by 4 bases, 8 bases remained unmatched. CDR3 sequence reads: CASSLEGATGGYNEQFF. In nucleotides, the CDR3 is TGTGCCAGCAGCTTAGAGGGCGCGACGGGGGGGTACAATGAGCAGTTCTTC.

This rearrangement joins TRBV4-2 to TRBJ1-3; possible D gene TRBD1, 5 bases. The CDR3 extends over 17 amino acids. V was shortened by 0 bases and J by 0 bases, with 12 bases between the two germline ends. Germline values: CDR1 LGHNA, CDR2 YNFKEQ. Here the CDR3 DNA reads TGTGCCAGCAGCCAAGAGACGATGGGACCCTCTGGAAACACCATATATTTT. This encodes CASSQETMGPSGNTIYF.

This chain connects TRBV7-9 to TRBJ2-7; possibly TRBD1 or TRBD2 for D (5 bases each). CDR1 is SEHNR and CDR2 is FQNEAQ in the germline V gene (reference sequence). V gave up 5 bases and J gave up 4 bases, with 9 bases separating them. This CDR3 has 12 residues. The chain's CDR3 is CASSPGTYEQYF. In DNA form, the CDR3 reads TGTGCCAGCAGCCCTGGGACGTACGAGCAGTACTTC. The variable domain in full, with the rest retrieved from reference TRBV7-9 and TRBJ2-7, is DTGVSQNPRHKITKRGQNVTFRCDPISEHNRLYWYRQTLGQGPEFLTYFQNEAQLEKSRLLSDRFSAERPKGSFSTLEIQRTEQGDSAMYLCASSPGTYEQYFGPGTRLTVT.

This chain links TRBV5-1 with TRBJ1-1; D might be TRBD1 (5 bases). V was shortened by 0 bases and J by 4 bases, with 13 bases between the two germline ends. CDR1 is SGHRS and CDR2 is YFSETQ in the germline V gene. The CDR3 has 15 residues. The chain's CDR3 is CASSLAQKRGTEAFF. CDR3 nucleotide sequence: TGCGCCAGCAGCTTGGCCCAGAAGAGGGGCACTGAAGCTTTCTTT.

The rearrangement links TRBV19 to TRBJ2-5, with D unclear. The CDR3 has 14 residues. Germline V lookup: CDR1 LNHDA, CDR2 SQIVND (reference sequence). V was clipped by 5 bases and J by 1 base, with 11 bases between them. The CDR3 spells CASSSVPPQETQYF. CDR3 DNA: TGTGCCAGTAGTTCGGTCCCCCCCCAAGAGACCCAGTACTTC.

This chain links TRBV9 with TRBJ1-2, with D hard to call. Germline assignment: CDR1 SGDLS and CDR2 YYNGEE. The CDR3 runs 15 residues. V lost 3 bases and J lost 3, with 15 bases in between. The CDR3 spells CASSAEPGEDYGYTF. In nucleotides, the CDR3 is TGTGCCAGCAGCGCGGAGCCTGGGGAGGACTATGGCTACACCTTC. The full variable domain, completed using reference TRBV9 and TRBJ1-2, is DSGVTQTPKHLITATGQRVTLRCSPRSGDLSVYWYQQSLDQGLQFLIQYYNGEERAKGNILERFSAQQFPDLHSELNLSSLELGDSALYFCASSAEPGEDYGYTFGSGTRLTVV.

The gene calls are TRBV18 and TRBJ2-3; 8 bases match TRBD1. This CDR3 is 16 amino acids long. Looked up from germline, CDR1 is KGHSH and CDR2 is LQKENI. Trimming removed 3 bases from V and 0 bases from J; junction bases left unmatched: 5. CDR3 nucleotides: TGTGCCAGCTCACCCGGGACAGGAATAAGCACAGATACGCAGTATTTT. Its protein product is CASSPGTGISTDTQYF.

The chain is built from TRBV11-2 and TRBJ1-3; D is undetermined. Trimming shortened V by 5 bases and J by 2 bases, and 16 bases separated the two germline ends. From germline, CDR1 is SGHAT and CDR2 FQNNGV. The CDR3 totals 16 residues. The CDR3 spells CASSPRESRTGNTIYF. In nucleotides, the CDR3 is TGTGCCAGCAGCCCCCGTGAGTCAAGGACTGGAAACACCATATATTTT.

This sequence joins TRBV30 and TRBJ1-4; D possibly corresponds to TRBD1 (5 bases). Germline lookup yields CDR1 GTSNPN and CDR2 SVGIG (reference sequence). Trimming stripped 5 bases from V and 8 bases from J, with 12 bases between. This CDR3 region has 12 residues. CDR3 loop: CAWGMGPEKLFF. DNA of the CDR3: TGTGCCTGGGGTATGGGGCCAGAAAAACTGTTTTTT.

V and J are TRBV6-6 and TRBJ1-4; 9 bases align to TRBD1. Germline V gives CDR1 MNHNY, CDR2 SVGAGI (reference sequence). J was trimmed by 6 bases and V by 7 bases; bases with no gene match: 6. The CDR3 covers 14 residues. CDR3 residues: CASTRRQGDEKLFF. The CDR3 coding sequence is TGTGCCAGCACCAGAAGACAGGGGGATGAAAAACTGTTTTTT.

The chain links TRBV19 to TRBJ1-1, with D tentatively TRBD1 (6 bases). The CDR3 is made up of 15 amino acids. V dropped 3 bases and J dropped 1 base, with 12 bases sitting between them. CDR1 and CDR2 from the germline V gene are LNHDA and SQIVND (reference sequence). CDR3 amino acids: CASSIGGAGNTEAFF. The CDR3, as DNA: TGTGCCAGTAGTATCGGGGGGGCCGGGAACACTGAAGCTTTCTTT. The full variable domain, with the rest looked up from reference TRBV19 and TRBJ1-1, is DGGITQSPKYLFRKEGQNVTLSCEQNLNHDAMYWYRQDPGQGLRLIYYSQIVNDFQKGDIAEGYSVSREKKESFPLTVTSAQKNPTAFYLCASSIGGAGNTEAFFGQGTRLTVV.

The rearrangement links TRBV28 to TRBJ2-3, with D perhaps given as TRBD1 or TRBD2 (6 bases each). Trimming stripped 6 bases from V and 10 bases from J, with 14 bases between. The V gene's germline CDR1 is MDHEN and CDR2 SYDVKM. The CDR3 covers 12 residues. For the CDR3, the DNA is TGTGCCAGCAGAGTCCACGGGGGCGCGCAGTATTTT. Translating gives CASRVHGGAQYF.

The V and J genes are TRBV6-6 and TRBJ1-5; TRBD1 might be the D (6 bases). This CDR3 contains 15 residues. From germline, CDR1 is MNHNY and CDR2 SVGAGI (reference sequence). Between the trimmed V and J ends, which lost 7 bases and 0 bases, there was a span of 13 bases. CDR3 protein: CASKGAGVSNQPQHF. CDR3 DNA: TGTGCCAGCAAGGGAGCAGGGGTTAGCAATCAGCCCCAGCATTTT.

The chain combines TRBV5-1 with TRBJ2-2; 8 bases fit TRBD2. CDR1 and CDR2 (germline): SGHRS, YFSETQ. V dropped 4 bases and J dropped 6; count of bases not matched to a gene: 11. This CDR3 has 16 residues. The CDR3 nucleotides are TGCGCCAGCAGCCAGGGACTAGTCCAAAGCCCCGGGGAGCTGTTTTTT. This encodes CASSQGLVQSPGELFF. Using reference TRBV5-1 and TRBJ2-2 for the parts outside the CDR3, the full variable domain is KAGVTQTPRYLIKTRGQQVTLSCSPISGHRSVSWYQQTPGQGLQFLFEYFSETQRNKGNFPGRFSGRQFSNSRSEMNVSTLELGDSALYLCASSQGLVQSPGELFFGEGSRLTVL.

V gene TRBV18 combines with J gene TRBJ2-7; 8 positions agree with TRBD1. Germline V gene sequence: CDR1 KGHSH, CDR2 LQKENI. The CDR3 length is 14 residues. Trimming cost V 3 bases and J 0 bases; bases outside gene matches: 1. The CDR3 bases are TGTGCCAGCTCACCGGGGACAGGCTCCTACGAGCAGTACTTC. Protein sequence: CASSPGTGSYEQYF. Complete variable domain (other parts from reference TRBV18 and TRBJ2-7): NAGVMQNPRHLVRRRGQEARLRCSPMKGHSHVYWYRQLPEEGLKFMVYLQKENIIDESGMPKERFSAEFPKEGPSILRIQQVVRGDSAAYFCASSPGTGSYEQYFGPGTRLTVT.

The J gene is TRBJ1-4, the V gene TRBV9; a possible D gene is TRBD1 (6 bases). The V end lost 0 bases, the J end lost 5 bases, and 14 bases lay between the germline ends. This CDR3 is built from 16 residues. Germline V lookup: CDR1 SGDLS, CDR2 YYNGEE. The CDR3 protein is CASSVEGGLPNEKLFF. CDR3 sequence (DNA): TGTGCCAGCAGCGTAGAGGGGGGCCTTCCCAATGAAAAACTGTTTTTT.

The V call is TRBV18, the J call TRBJ2-7; the match to TRBD1 covers 7 bases. CDR3 length: 15 residues. V was clipped by 3 bases and J by 2 bases; unmatched bases: 7. Germline CDR1 reads KGHSH; CDR2 reads LQKENI. The CDR3 loop is CASSPRRDRAYEQYF. CDR3 DNA sequence: TGTGCCAGCTCACCCCGCCGCGACAGGGCCTACGAGCAGTACTTC.

The chain joins TRBV5-1 to TRBJ2-5; no firm D call. Germline loops: CDR1 SGHRS, CDR2 YFSETQ. The CDR3 consists of 12 residues. The V end lost 5 bases, the J end lost 5 bases, and 10 bases lay between the germline ends. This chain's CDR3 is CASSQREETQYF. CDR3 nucleotide sequence: TGCGCCAGCAGTCAACGAGAGGAGACCCAGTACTTC.

The gene calls are TRBV7-9 and TRBJ1-2; D is possibly TRBD1 (5 bases). Trimming left V 6 bases short and J 4 bases short, with 18 bases between. CDR1 is SEHNR, CDR2 FQNEAQ, per germline (reference sequence). The CDR3 totals 15 residues. CDR3: CASSFQAGAVYGYTF. The DNA for the CDR3 is TGTGCCAGCAGTTTTCAGGCCGGGGCCGTCTATGGCTACACCTTC. Complete variable domain (other parts from reference TRBV7-9 and TRBJ1-2): DTGVSQNPRHKITKRGQNVTFRCDPISEHNRLYWYRQTLGQGPEFLTYFQNEAQLEKSRLLSDRFSAERPKGSFSTLEIQRTEQGDSAMYLCASSFQAGAVYGYTFGSGTRLTVV.

This clone has only a few counts. The same CDR3 arises from other DNA sequences in this sample as well. This chain links TRBV6-5 with TRBJ2-6; maybe TRBD2 (6 bases). The V gene's germline CDR1 is MNHEY and CDR2 SVGAGI. V gave up 8 bases and J gave up 4 bases, with 12 bases separating them. The CDR3 has 14 residues. The CDR3: CASAPEGGANVLTF. CDR3 nucleotide sequence: TGTGCCAGCGCTCCGGAGGGGGGGGCCAACGTCCTGACTTTC.

V usage is TRBV27 and J usage is TRBJ2-7, with D tentatively TRBD1 or TRBD2 (5 bases each). Trimming took off 4 bases at V and 2 bases at J, with 12 bases between the two ends. This CDR3 contains 14 residues. Germline CDR1 reads MNHEY; CDR2 reads SMNVEV (reference sequence). The DNA of the CDR3 is TGTGCCAGCAGTTCCGGGGTGGGGGCCTACGAGCAGTACTTC. This translates into CASSSGVGAYEQYF.